The clone carrying this TCR beta chain occurred a few times. The antigen remains undetermined. The data derive from a study of blood T cells in healthy people across ages. The study's findings and limits: Observed TCR beta diversity per million T cells went down as age went up. This fall followed a roughly linear course with age.

A second roughly 7 to 12 cycle PCR used barcoded and J-beta primers. Each cDNA molecule was tagged by a template-switch adaptor with 12 random nucleotides. There were at least 3 million CDR3-containing paired-end reads obtained from each sample. TCRdb used MiXCR to reprocess the 5' RACE reads, holding one entry per CDR3 protein. This repertoire shows 650,000 to 950,000 distinct CDR3 sequences, around 42% found once; its top ten account for about a fifth. This CDR3 contains 17 residues. Trimming stripped 5 bases from V and 2 bases from J, with 20 bases between. The V gene's germline CDR1 is SGHTA and CDR2 FQGNSA.

The source is a man in his 60s in good health. What was sequenced was blood. The chain joins TRBV7-2 to TRBJ2-3; a possible D gene is TRBD1 (6 bases). The CDR3 reads CASSIVSRGASTDTQYF. The CDR3 bases are TGTGCCAGCAGCATCGTTAGCAGGGGCGCCTCCACAGATACGCAGTATTTT.